The 12 T cell receptor beta chains presented below share a single source sample, sequenced in a study of shared clonotypes between healthy human individuals. Only in-frame clones appear in the TCRdb table, and some are missing; sequencing was by immunoSEQ multiplex PCR. Of around 1.4 million clones listed, approximately 98.5% are singletons. Sequencing input: naive CD4+ T cells sorted from blood. Subset denoted: CD45RA+ positively selected. These TCRs come from a man younger than 45 in good health.

The CDR3 DNA reads as TGTGCCAGTAGTATAGATCTGGTGGCCAGGGGTAACCAGCCCCAGCATTTT. Its protein is CASSIDLVARGNQPQHF. The J gene is TRBJ1-5, the V gene TRBV19; the D gene is possibly TRBD1 (6 bases). The CDR3 spans 17 residues. Germline V CDR1 and CDR2: LNHDA, SQIVND (reference sequence). Deletions cut 0 bases from V and 7 bases from J, with 19 bases between.

The rearrangement links TRBV19 to TRBJ2-2, with TRBD1 matching 7 bases. Per germline, CDR1 LNHDA and CDR2 SQIVND (reference sequence). The CDR3 totals 15 residues. With V trimmed by 6 bases and J by 7 bases, 11 bases remained unmatched. Here the CDR3 DNA reads TGTGCCAGTAGCTACCGGACAGGATTGGGCGGGGAGCTGTTTTTT. Protein sequence: CASSYRTGLGGELFF.

This chain joins TRBV28 and TRBJ2-1, with TRBD1 matching 9 bases. After removal of 5 bases from V and 10 bases from J, the junction contained 12 bases not matched to a gene. CDR1 and CDR2 (germline): MDHEN, SYDVKM. CDR3 length: 15 amino acids. The CDR3 loop is CASSPSGQGVGEQFF. In nucleotides, the CDR3 is TGTGCCAGCAGTCCCTCGGGACAGGGTGTAGGGGAGCAGTTCTTC.

This clone was recorded only once. The genes are TRBV5-1 and TRBJ1-2, with D unclear. Germline loops: CDR1 SGHRS, CDR2 YFSETQ. Trimming removed 4 bases from V and 7 bases from J, with 17 bases in between. This CDR3 region has 14 residues. CDR3 in DNA: TGCGCCAGCAGCCTTGACGGGCTGCGGAGTGGCTACACCTTC. It is translated as CASSLDGLRSGYTF. The full variable domain, in which reference TRBV5-1 and TRBJ1-2 provide the parts outside the CDR3, is KAGVTQTPRYLIKTRGQQVTLSCSPISGHRSVSWYQQTPGQGLQFLFEYFSETQRNKGNFPGRFSGRQFSNSRSEMNVSTLELGDSALYLCASSLDGLRSGYTFGSGTRLTVV.

V and J are TRBV5-1 and TRBJ2-2, with D unclear. From germline, CDR1 is SGHRS and CDR2 YFSETQ. The ends were cut back, 4 bases at V and 5 bases at J, with 3 bases in the middle. This CDR3 is 11 amino acids long. For the CDR3, the DNA is TGCGCCAGCAGCCAAACCGGGGAGCTGTTTTTT. Translating gives CASSQTGELFF.

The chain is built from TRBV5-6 and TRBJ2-3; D is ambiguous. V was shortened by 1 base and J by 2 bases, with 5 bases between the two germline ends. The CDR3 loop spans 13 amino acids. Germline V lookup: CDR1 SGHDT, CDR2 YYEEEE. The DNA of the CDR3 is TGTGCCAGCAGCTTGTACGACACAGATACGCAGTATTTT. This translates into CASSLYDTDTQYF.

The V call is TRBV27, the J call TRBJ2-2; a weak D match, TRBD1 (6 bases). The CDR3 consists of 14 residues. Trimming removed 5 bases from V and 5 bases from J, with 12 bases in between. Per the germline V gene, CDR1 is MNHEY and CDR2 is SMNVEV (reference sequence). This CDR3 is CASSRQRGTGELFF. The CDR3 bases are TGTGCCAGCAGTCGCCAGAGGGGGACCGGGGAGCTGTTTTTT.

The chain links TRBV18 to TRBJ1-2; no clear D gene. The germline CDR1 and CDR2 sequences are KGHSH and LQKENI. The CDR3 has 15 amino acids. V lost 4 bases and J 8 bases, leaving 20 bases between the germline ends. CDR3 sequence: CASSLQLGREQGYTF. CDR3 nucleotide sequence: TGTGCCAGCTCACTTCAACTAGGTCGGGAACAGGGCTACACCTTC.

V is TRBV9 and J is TRBJ1-3; tentative D call: TRBD1 (6 bases). Per germline, CDR1 SGDLS and CDR2 YYNGEE. This CDR3 is built from 13 residues. Trimming stripped 0 bases from V and 8 bases from J, with 9 bases between. CDR3 nucleotides: TGTGCCAGCAGCGTAGACAGGGTGGACACCATATATTTT. Translation gives CASSVDRVDTIYF.

The chain joins TRBV28 to TRBJ2-7; 7 bases agree with TRBD2. Germline CDR1 is MDHEN and CDR2 is SYDVKM. The CDR3 sequence is 17 residues long. V gave up 3 bases and J gave up 6 bases; unmatched junction bases: 17. CDR3: CASSFFGLLAPFGEQYF. For the CDR3, the DNA is TGTGCCAGCAGTTTTTTCGGGTTACTAGCGCCTTTTGGCGAGCAGTACTTC.

Details on this clone: Compared with germline, one end of the junction differs, possibly owing to a read error. This chain uses TRBV18 with TRBJ2-3, with 12 bases identical to TRBD1. Germline CDR1 KGHSH, CDR2 LQKENI. CDR3 size: 13 residues. Here the CDR3 DNA reads TGTGCCAGCTCACCGGGACAGGGGGCTAGAGTACATTTT. This translates into CASSPGQGARVHF.

Remarks on this clone: This sample includes further DNA sequences coding for the same CDR3. J is TRBJ2-7 and V is TRBV9; 14 nucleotides match TRBD2. This CDR3 comprises 16 residues. Germline assignment: CDR1 SGDLS and CDR2 YYNGEE. Trimming cost V 0 bases and J 2 bases; bases outside gene matches: 1. In nucleotides, the CDR3 is TGTGCCAGCAGCGTAGGACTAGCGGGAGGGCCCTACGAGCAGTACTTC. It encodes CASSVGLAGGPYEQYF.